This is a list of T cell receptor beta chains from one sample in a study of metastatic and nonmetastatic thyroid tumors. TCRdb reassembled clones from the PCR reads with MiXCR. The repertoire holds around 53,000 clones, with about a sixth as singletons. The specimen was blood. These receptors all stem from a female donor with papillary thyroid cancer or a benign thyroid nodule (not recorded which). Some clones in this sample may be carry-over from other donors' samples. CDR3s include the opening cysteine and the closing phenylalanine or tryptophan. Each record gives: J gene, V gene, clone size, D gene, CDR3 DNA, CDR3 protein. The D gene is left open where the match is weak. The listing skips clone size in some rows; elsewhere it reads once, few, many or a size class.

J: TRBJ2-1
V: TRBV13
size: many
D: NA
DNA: TGTGCCAGCAGCTTAGAGTCCATTCGGTTGGAGCAGTTCTTC
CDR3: CASSLESIRLEQFF

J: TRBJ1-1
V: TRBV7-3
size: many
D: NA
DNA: TGTGCCAGCAGCTTAGTGACGAACACTGAAGCTTTCTTT
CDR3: CASSLVTNTEAFF

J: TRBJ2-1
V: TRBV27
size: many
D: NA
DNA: TGTGCCAGCAGTAAGGAAGGGCCCTCCTACAATGAGCAGTTCTTC
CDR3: CASSKEGPSYNEQFF

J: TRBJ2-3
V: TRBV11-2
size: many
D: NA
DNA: TGTGCCAGCAGCTTAGATGCGAGGATCCTACGTGCTAGCACAGATACGCAGTATTTT
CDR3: CASSLDARILRASTDTQYF

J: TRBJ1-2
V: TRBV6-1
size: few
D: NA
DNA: TGTGCCAGCAGTGCGAGCAGGGGATACGTCTATGGCTACACCTTC
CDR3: CASSASRGYVYGYTF

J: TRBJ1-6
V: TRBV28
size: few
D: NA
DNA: TGTGCCAGCACCACCGGAGGGGGGGTTTCACCCCTCCACTTT
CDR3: CASTTGGGVSPLHF

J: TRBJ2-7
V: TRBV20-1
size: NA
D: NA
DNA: TGCAGTGCTAGAAAGCGGGCAACCTACGAGCAGTACTTC
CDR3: CSARKRATYEQYF

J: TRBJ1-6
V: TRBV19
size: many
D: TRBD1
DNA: TGTGCCAGCTCGCGGAGGGACAGGGAAATTTCACCCCTCCACTTT
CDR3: CASSRRDREISPLHF

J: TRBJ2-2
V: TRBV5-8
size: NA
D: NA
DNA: TGTGCCAGCAGCTTGGTCGCCGGGTGGCACACCGAGGAGATGTTTTTT
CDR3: CASSLVAGWHTEEMFF

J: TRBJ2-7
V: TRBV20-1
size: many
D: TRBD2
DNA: TGCAGTGCTAGAAGGCGGACTAGCGTTTACGAGCAGTACTTC
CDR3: CSARRRTSVYEQYF

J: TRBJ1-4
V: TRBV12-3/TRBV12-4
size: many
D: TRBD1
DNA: TGTGCCAGCAGCTTGGGGGCGGGACAGGGGGATGAAAAACTGTTTTTT
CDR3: CASSLGAGQGDEKLFF

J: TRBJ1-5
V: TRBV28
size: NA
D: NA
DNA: TGTGCCAGCAGTTTTGAAGCGGCGTATGGGCAGCCCCAGCATTTT
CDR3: CASSFEAAYGQPQHF

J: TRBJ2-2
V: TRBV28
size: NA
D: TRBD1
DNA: TGTGCCAGCACCCAGGGGGCGCGGCACACCGGGGAGCTGTTTTTT
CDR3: CASTQGARHTGELFF

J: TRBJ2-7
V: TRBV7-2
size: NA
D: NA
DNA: TGTGCCAGCAGCTTAGAGCAACCAGCTTCTGAGCAGTACTTC
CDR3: CASSLEQPASEQYF

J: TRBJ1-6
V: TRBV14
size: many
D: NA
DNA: TGTGCCAGCAGCCAAGTTTCGGGCTCACCCCTCCACTTT
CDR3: CASSQVSGSPLHF

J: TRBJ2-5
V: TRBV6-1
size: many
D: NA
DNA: TGTGCCAGCAGTTATGCCATCCGAGAGGCCCAGTACTTC
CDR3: CASSYAIREAQYF

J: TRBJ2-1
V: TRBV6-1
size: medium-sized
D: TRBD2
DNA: TGTGCCAGCAGTCGGACTAGCGAGTACAATGAGCAGTTCTTC
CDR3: CASSRTSEYNEQFF

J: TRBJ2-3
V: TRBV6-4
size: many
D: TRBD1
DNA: TGTGCCAGCAGTCGTGGGACAGGGGACACAGATACGCAGTATTTT
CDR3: CASSRGTGDTDTQYF

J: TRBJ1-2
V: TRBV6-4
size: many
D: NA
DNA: TGTGCCAGCAGTGACTCGTCAGGGCCCTATGGCTACACCTTC
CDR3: CASSDSSGPYGYTF

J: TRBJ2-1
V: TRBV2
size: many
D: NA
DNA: TGTGCCAGCAGTCAACTAGCCAATGAGCGGTTCTTC
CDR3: CASSQLANERFF

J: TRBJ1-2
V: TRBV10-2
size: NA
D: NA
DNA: TGCGCCAGCAGTTCATCCGGGACGAGAGATGGAGTCTACACCTTC
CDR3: CASSSSGTRDGVYTF

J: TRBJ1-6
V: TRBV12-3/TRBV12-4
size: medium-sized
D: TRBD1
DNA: TGTGCCAGCAGACGGGACAGGGGAACCTATAATTCACCCCTCCACTTT
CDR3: CASRRDRGTYNSPLHF

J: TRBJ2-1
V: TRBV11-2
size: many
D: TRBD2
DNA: TGTGCCAGCAGCTTCAGACTAGCGGGCATCTACAATGAGCAGTTCTTC
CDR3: CASSFRLAGIYNEQFF

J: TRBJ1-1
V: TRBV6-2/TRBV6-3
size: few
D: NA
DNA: TGTGCCAGCAGTTACTTAGTGAACACTGAAGCTTTCTTT
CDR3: CASSYLVNTEAFF

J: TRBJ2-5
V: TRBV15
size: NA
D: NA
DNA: TGTGCCACCAGCAGGACCCGGGACTCCCGATTGCAGTACTTC
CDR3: CATSRTRDSRLQYF

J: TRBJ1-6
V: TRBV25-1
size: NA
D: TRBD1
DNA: TGTGCCAGCAGTCGAGGGGGGACAGGGGGTTCACCCCTCCACTTT
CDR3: CASSRGGTGGSPLHF

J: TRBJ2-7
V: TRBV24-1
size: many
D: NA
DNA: TGTGCCACCAGTGAACGAAACAGGGAGGGGGCCTACGAGCAGTACTTC
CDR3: CATSERNREGAYEQYF

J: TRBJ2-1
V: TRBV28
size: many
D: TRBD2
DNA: TGTGCCAGCAGTTTACGGTTAGCGGGTATAGACAATGAGCAGTTCTTC
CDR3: CASSLRLAGIDNEQFF

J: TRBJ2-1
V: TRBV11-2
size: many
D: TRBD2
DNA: TGTGCCAGCAGCCCGTCTAGCGGGAAAATGGACAATGAGCAGTTCTTC
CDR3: CASSPSSGKMDNEQFF

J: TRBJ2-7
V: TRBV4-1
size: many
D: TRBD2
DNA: TGCGCCAGCAGCCTACTGGGTCTAGCGGGGCACGAGCAGTACTTC
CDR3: CASSLLGLAGHEQYF

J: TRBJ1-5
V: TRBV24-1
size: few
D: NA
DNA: TGTGCCACCAGTGACTCCAATCATCCCCAGCGTTTT
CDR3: CATSDSNHPQRF

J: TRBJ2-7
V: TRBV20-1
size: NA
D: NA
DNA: TGCAGTGCTGAGACTGGGTGGCCCTACGAGCAGTACTTC
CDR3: CSAETGWPYEQYF

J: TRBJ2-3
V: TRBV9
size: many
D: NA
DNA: TGTGCCAGCATCCAGAGGGGGAGGGCCAGGAGGGTCAACACGCAGTATTTT
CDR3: CASIQRGRARRVNTQYF

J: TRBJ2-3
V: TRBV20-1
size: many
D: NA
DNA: TGCAGTGCTAGTTGGCGGGTGGGCACAGATACGCAGTATTTT
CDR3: CSASWRVGTDTQYF

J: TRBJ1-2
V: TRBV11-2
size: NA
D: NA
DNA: TGTGCCAGCAGCGCAAAAGTGGGGGGGACCTCCTCTGTCTATGGCTACACCTTC
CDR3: CASSAKVGGTSSVYGYTF

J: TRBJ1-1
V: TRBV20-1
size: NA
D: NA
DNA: TGCAGTGCCTTGACTGTGAACACTGAAGCTTTCTTT
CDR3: CSALTVNTEAFF

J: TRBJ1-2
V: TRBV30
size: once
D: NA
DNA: TGTGCCTGGAGTGGGAAACCAAGAAACTATGGCTACACCTTC
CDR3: CAWSGKPRNYGYTF

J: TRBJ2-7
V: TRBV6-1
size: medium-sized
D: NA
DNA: TGTGCCAGCAGTGAAGTTAGCAGTATCAACGAGCAGTACTTC
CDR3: CASSEVSSINEQYF

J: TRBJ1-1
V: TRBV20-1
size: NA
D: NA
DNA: TGCAGTGCTAGCAACGCCGGGACGGTGAACACTGAAGCTTTCTTT
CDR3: CSASNAGTVNTEAFF

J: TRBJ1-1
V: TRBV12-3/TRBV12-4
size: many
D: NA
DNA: TGTGCCAGCAGGGGGACAATTGAAGCTTTCTTT
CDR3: CASRGTIEAFF

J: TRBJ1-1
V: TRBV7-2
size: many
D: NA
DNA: TGTGCCAGCACCCTGGGACGGCTGAACACTGAAGCTTTCTTT
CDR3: CASTLGRLNTEAFF

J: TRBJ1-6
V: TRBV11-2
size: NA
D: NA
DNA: TGTGCCAGCAGCTCTCGGGCTACTGGCTCCTATAATTCACCCCTCCACTTT
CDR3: CASSSRATGSYNSPLHF